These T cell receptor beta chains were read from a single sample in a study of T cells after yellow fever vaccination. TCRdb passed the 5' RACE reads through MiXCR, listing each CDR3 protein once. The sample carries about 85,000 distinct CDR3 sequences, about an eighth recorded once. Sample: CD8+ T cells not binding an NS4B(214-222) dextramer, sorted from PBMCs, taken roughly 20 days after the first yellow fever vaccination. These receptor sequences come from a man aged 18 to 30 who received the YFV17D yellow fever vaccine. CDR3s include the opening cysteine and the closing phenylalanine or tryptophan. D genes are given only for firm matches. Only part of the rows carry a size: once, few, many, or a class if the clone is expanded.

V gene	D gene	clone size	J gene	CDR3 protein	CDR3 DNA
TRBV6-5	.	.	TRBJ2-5	CASSSGTDSGHF	TGTGCCAGCAGTTCGGGGACGGATTCAGGGCACTTC
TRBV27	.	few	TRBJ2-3	CASSATAGATDTQYF	TGTGCCAGCAGCGCAACCGCGGGGGCAACGGATACGCAGTATTTT
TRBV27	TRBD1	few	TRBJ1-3	CASSAWDRRNTIYF	TGTGCCAGCAGTGCCTGGGACAGGCGAAACACCATATATTTT
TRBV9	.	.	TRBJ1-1	CASSVEGVAEAFF	TGTGCCAGCAGCGTAGAAGGGGTTGCTGAAGCTTTCTTT
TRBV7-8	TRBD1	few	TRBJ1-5	CASSWNTGTGDNQPQHF	TGTGCCAGCAGCTGGAACACGGGGACAGGGGACAATCAGCCCCAGCATTTT
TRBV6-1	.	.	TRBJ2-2	CASRLGELFF	TGTGCCAGCCGTCTCGGGGAGCTGTTTTTT
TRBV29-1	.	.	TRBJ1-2	CSVGAGSQIYGYTF	TGCAGCGTTGGAGCAGGGAGCCAGATTTATGGCTACACCTTC
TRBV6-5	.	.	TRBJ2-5	CASSYFTGAGGETQYF	TGTGCCAGCAGTTACTTCACGGGGGCCGGAGGAGAGACCCAGTACTTC
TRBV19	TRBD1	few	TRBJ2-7	CASSVRDRAYEQYF	TGTGCCAGTAGTGTCCGGGACAGGGCTTACGAGCAGTACTTC
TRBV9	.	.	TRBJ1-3	CASSVAEGASPGNTIYF	TGTGCCAGCAGCGTAGCCGAAGGGGCGAGCCCTGGAAACACCATATATTTT
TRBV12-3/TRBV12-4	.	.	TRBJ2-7	CASSLGGDYEQYF	TGTGCCAGCAGTTTAGGGGGGGACTACGAGCAGTACTTC
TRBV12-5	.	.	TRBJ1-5	CASAVGGSNQPQHF	TGTGCTAGTGCCGTCGGGGGGAGCAATCAGCCCCAGCATTTT
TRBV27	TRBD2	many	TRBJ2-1	CASRSGGSYNEQFF	TGTGCCAGCAGGAGCGGGGGCTCCTACAATGAGCAGTTCTTC
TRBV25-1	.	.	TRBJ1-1	CASSPNLIRGTEAFF	TGTGCCAGCAGTCCTAACTTAATTCGGGGCACTGAAGCTTTCTTT
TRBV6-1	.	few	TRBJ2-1	CASSLGFRGSQRSYNEQFF	TGTGCCAGCAGCCTAGGGTTCAGGGGTAGTCAGCGGTCCTACAATGAGCAGTTCTTC
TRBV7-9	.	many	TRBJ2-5	CASSERQQETQYF	TGTGCCAGCAGCGAGAGACAGCAAGAGACCCAGTACTTC
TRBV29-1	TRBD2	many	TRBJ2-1	CSVERGAANEQFF	TGCAGCGTTGAGCGGGGGGCTGCCAATGAGCAGTTCTTC
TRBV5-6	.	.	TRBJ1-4	CASSFQGNEKLFF	TGTGCCAGCAGCTTCCAGGGGAATGAAAAACTGTTTTTT
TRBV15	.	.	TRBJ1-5	CATSRDRVGSNQPQHF	TGTGCCACCAGCAGAGACAGGGTGGGGAGCAATCAGCCCCAGCATTTT